This entry concerns a single TCR beta chain. Time point noted: newly diagnosed GD, antithyroid drugs for less than 3 months. The TCR library was made from RNA extracted from PBMCs. In Xi'an, China, an endocrinology department was the source of patients. This specimen comes from a study of regulatory T cells in long-lasting Graves disease. Assembly of TCR beta libraries relied on iRepertoire HTBI primers together with Arm-PCR of CDR3 regions. One entry per CDR3 protein, called by TCRdb with MiXCR from the multiplex PCR reads. The sample carries hundreds of thousands of distinct CDR3 sequences, approximately 12% recorded once. These data also featured in a second study, about T cells in Graves' hyperthyroidism and ophthalmopathy. That report adds: When the TCR CDR3 underwent first-round RT-PCR, the HTBI primer set was used.

The specimen comprised peripheral blood mononuclear cells (PBMCs), sampled at new diagnosis, from a patient treated with antithyroid drugs. This clonotype originated in a man aged 25-40 years with Graves disease.

The CDR3: CASSFARDSNLKVAKNIQYF. DNA for the CDR3: TGTGCCAGCAGCTTCGCACGGGACAGTAATCTAAAGGTAGCCAAAAACATTCAGTACTTC. The chain recombines TRBV7-9 with TRBJ2-4; 7 nucleotides line up with TRBD1. Trimming removed 3 bases from V and 0 bases from J; junction bases left unmatched: 17. Germline assignment: CDR1 SEHNR and CDR2 FQNEAQ (reference sequence). The CDR3 length is 20 residues.